This TCR beta chain was identified during a study of cytomegalovirus exposure and HLA in healthy donors. Study observations and caveats: For most TCR sequences rarity was the rule, although some public TCRs occurred in many donors. A list of approximately 150 TCR beta chains associated with cytomegalovirus was given. The TCR clusters that emerged in the first cohort tended, a later analysis found, to co-occur in the approximately 130 validation repertoires.

As concerns this clone: Its specificity is unknown.

It was the approximately 120-subject validation cohort, separate from the approximately 700-subject first cohort, to which the donors belonged. Assay: immunoSEQ multiplex PCR; the TCRdb copy retains only in-frame clones and omits some. The data hold fewer than 200,000 clones, with 86% observed a single time. Germline V gene sequence: CDR1 GTSNPN, CDR2 SVGIG (reference sequence). This CDR3 is 14 amino acids long. The V segment lost 3 bases and the J segment 6 bases; nucleotides outside the gene matches: 11. Sequencing was done on a sample of PBMCs. The chain employs TRBV30 and TRBJ2-7, with 7 bases fitting TRBD2. This receptor was obtained from a woman between 18 and 30 years old in good health and CMV-seronegative. The CDR3 spells CAWRRAGAISEQYF. The CDR3 nucleotides are TGTGCCTGGAGAAGGGCGGGAGCTATTTCCGAGCAGTACTTC. The variable domain in full, with the rest retrieved from reference TRBV30 and TRBJ2-7, is SQTIHQWPATLVQPVGSPLSLECTVEGTSNPNLYWYRQAAGRGLQLLFYSVGIGQISSEVPQNLSASRPQDRQFILSSKKLLLSDSGFYLCAWRRAGAISEQYFGPGTRLTVT.